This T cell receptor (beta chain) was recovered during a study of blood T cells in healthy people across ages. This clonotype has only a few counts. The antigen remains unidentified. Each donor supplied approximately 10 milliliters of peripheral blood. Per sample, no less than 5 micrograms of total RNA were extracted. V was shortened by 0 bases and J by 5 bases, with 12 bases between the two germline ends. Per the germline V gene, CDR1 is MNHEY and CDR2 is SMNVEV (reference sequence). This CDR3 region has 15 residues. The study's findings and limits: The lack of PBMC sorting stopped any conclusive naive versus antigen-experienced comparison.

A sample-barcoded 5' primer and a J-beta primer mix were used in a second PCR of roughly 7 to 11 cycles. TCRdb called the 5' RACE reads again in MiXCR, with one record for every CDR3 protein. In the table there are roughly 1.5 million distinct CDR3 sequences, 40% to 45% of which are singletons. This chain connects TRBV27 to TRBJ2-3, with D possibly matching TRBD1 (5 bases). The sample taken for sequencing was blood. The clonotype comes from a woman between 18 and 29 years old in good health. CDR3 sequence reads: CASSLSGAVGDTQYF. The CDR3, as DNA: TGTGCCAGCAGTTTATCAGGGGCGGTGGGAGATACGCAGTATTTT.